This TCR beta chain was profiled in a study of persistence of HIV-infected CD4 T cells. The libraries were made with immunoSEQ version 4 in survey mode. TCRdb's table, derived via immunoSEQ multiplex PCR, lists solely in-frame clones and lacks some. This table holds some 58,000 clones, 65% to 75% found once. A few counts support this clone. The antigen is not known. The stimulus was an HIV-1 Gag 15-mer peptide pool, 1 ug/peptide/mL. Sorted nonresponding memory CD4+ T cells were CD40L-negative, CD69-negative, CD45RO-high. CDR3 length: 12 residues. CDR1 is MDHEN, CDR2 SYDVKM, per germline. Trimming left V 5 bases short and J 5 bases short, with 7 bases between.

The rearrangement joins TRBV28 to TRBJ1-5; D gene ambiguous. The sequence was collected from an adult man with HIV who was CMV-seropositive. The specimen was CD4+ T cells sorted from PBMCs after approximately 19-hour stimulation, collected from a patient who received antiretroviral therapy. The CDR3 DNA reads TGTGCCAGCAGTACCCCCGATCAGCCCCAGCATTTT. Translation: CASSTPDQPQHF.